This T cell receptor (beta chain) was captured by sequencing in a study of early T cells in non-severe SARS-CoV-2 infection. This clonotype came up a few times. Its antigen is unknown. Study-level findings and limits: Anti-spike CD8 responses were favored by VDJdb matching, which missed private and CD4 specificities.

Unique molecular identifiers were attached to individual cDNA molecules. TCRdb reprocessed the 5' RACE reads via MiXCR and lists one record per CDR3 protein. The sample carries about 56,000 distinct CDR3 sequences, roughly 15% recorded once. CDR3 size: 16 residues. Germline loops: CDR1 MDHEN, CDR2 SYDVKM. The V and J ends lost 7 bases and 1 base, in that order; junction bases with no gene match: 8. The source material was whole blood, sampled at baseline. This TCR came from an adult who was a healthcare worker with PCR-confirmed SARS-CoV-2 infection or an uninfected control (not recorded which). V and J are TRBV28 and TRBJ2-7; 12 bases align to TRBD2. CDR3 in amino acids: CASTKTSGSWSYEQYF. The CDR3 DNA follows: TGTGCCAGCACAAAGACTAGCGGGAGTTGGTCCTACGAGCAGTACTTC.